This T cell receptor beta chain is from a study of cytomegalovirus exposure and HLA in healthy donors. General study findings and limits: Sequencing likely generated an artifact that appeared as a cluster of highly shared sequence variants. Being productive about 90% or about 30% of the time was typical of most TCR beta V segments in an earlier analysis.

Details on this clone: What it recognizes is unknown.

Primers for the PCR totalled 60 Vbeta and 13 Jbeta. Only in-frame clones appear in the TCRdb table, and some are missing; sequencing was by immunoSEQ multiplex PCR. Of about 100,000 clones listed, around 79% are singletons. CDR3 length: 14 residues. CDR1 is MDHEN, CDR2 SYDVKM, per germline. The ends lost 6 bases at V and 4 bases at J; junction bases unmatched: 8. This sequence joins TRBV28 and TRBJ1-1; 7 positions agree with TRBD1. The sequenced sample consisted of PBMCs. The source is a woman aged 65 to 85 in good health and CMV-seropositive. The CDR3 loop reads CASSLSTGTTEAFF. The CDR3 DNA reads TGTGCCAGCAGCCTATCGACAGGGACCACTGAAGCTTTCTTT.